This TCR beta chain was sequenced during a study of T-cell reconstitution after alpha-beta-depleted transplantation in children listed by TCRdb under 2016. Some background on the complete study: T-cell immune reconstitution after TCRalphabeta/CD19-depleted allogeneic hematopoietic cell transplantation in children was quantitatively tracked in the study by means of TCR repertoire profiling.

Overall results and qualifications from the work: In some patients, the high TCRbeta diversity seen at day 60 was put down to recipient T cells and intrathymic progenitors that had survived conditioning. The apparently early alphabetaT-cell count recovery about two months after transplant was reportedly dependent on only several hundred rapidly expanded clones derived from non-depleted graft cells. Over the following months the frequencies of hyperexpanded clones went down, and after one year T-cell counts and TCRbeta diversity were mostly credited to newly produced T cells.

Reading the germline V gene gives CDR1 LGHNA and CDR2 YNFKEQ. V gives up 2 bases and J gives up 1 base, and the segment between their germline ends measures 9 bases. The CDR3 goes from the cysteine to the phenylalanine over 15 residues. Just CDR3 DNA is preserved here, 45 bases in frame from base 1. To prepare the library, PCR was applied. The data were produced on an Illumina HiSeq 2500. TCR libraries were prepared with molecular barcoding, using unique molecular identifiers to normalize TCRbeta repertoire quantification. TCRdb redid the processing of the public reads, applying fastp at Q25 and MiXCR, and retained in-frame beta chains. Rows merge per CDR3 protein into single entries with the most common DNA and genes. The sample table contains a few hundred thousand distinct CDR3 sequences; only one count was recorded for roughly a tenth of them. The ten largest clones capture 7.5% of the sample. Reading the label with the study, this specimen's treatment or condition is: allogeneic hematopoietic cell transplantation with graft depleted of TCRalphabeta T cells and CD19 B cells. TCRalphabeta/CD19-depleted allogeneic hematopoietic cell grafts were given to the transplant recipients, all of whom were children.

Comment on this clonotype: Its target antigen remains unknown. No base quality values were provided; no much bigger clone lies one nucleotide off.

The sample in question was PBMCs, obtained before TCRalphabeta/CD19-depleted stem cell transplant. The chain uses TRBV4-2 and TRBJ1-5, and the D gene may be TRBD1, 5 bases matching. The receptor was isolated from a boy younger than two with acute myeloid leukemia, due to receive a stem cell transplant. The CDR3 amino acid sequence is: CASSQLQVSNQPQHF. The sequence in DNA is TGTGCCAGCAGCCAACTACAGGTCAGCAATCAGCCCCAGCATTTT.